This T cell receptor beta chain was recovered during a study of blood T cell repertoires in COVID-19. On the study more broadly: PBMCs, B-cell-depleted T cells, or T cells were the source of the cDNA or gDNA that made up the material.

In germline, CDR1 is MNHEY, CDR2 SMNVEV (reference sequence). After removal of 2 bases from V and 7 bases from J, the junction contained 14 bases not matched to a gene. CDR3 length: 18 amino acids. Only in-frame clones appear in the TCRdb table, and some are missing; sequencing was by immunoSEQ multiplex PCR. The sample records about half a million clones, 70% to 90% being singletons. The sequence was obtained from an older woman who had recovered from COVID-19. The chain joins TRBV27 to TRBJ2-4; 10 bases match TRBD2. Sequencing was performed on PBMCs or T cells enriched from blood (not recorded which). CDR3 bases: TGTGCCAGCAGTTTACGTCCTAGCGGGGGCCCGGGATTGAACATTCAGTACTTC. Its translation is CASSLRPSGGPGLNIQYF.